A selection of T cell receptor beta chains follows, all from one sample in a study of tumor-infiltrating lymphocytes in primary liver carcinoma. Using its own MiXCR run on the multiplex PCR reads, TCRdb lists one record per CDR3 protein. The sample consists of about 310,000 distinct CDR3 sequences, about 50% of them appearing once. The sequenced sample consisted of peripheral blood. Receptors were obtained from a woman aged 25-40 years with primary liver carcinoma and hepatitis B virus infection. The CDR3 runs from the conserved cysteine through the conserved F or W. The D gene is left open where the match is weak. Rows may omit the clone size; those that give it use once, few, many or a size class.

V gene: TRBV12-3/TRBV12-4
clone size: NA
J gene: TRBJ2-1
D gene: TRBD2
CDR3 protein: CASSTGTSGGNEQFF
CDR3 DNA: TGTGCCAGCAGTACTGGGACTAGCGGGGGCAATGAGCAGTTCTTC

V gene: TRBV29-1
clone size: many
J gene: TRBJ2-3
D gene: TRBD1
CDR3 protein: CSVTDRGDTQYF
CDR3 DNA: TGCAGCGTTACAGACAGGGGAGATACGCAGTATTTT

V gene: TRBV6-6
clone size: NA
J gene: TRBJ2-1
D gene: NA
CDR3 protein: CAISYSIGRAYNEQFF
CDR3 DNA: TGTGCCATCAGTTACTCGATCGGGAGAGCCTACAATGAGCAGTTCTTC

V gene: TRBV13
clone size: few
J gene: TRBJ2-7
D gene: NA
CDR3 protein: CASSFPGTYEQYF
CDR3 DNA: TGTGCCAGCAGCTTCCCAGGCACCTACGAGCAGTACTTC

V gene: TRBV28
clone size: NA
J gene: TRBJ2-3
D gene: NA
CDR3 protein: CASSQRARDTQYF
CDR3 DNA: TGTGCCAGCAGCCAAAGAGCCAGAGATACGCAGTATTTT

V gene: TRBV7-9
clone size: NA
J gene: TRBJ2-1
D gene: NA
CDR3 protein: CASSPQDQGNEQFF
CDR3 DNA: TGTGCCAGCAGCCCCCAGGATCAAGGGAATGAGCAGTTCTTC

V gene: TRBV7-9
clone size: NA
J gene: TRBJ1-2
D gene: NA
CDR3 protein: CASSFNGAGGYTF
CDR3 DNA: TGTGCCAGCAGCTTTAACGGGGCAGGCGGCTACACCTTC

V gene: TRBV6-2/TRBV6-3
clone size: few
J gene: TRBJ2-5
D gene: NA
CDR3 protein: CASSFPTRPETQYF
CDR3 DNA: TGTGCCAGCAGTTTCCCGACTAGGCCAGAGACCCAGTACTTC

V gene: TRBV12-3/TRBV12-4
clone size: NA
J gene: TRBJ2-2
D gene: TRBD1
CDR3 protein: CASIPRTGGTGELFF
CDR3 DNA: TGTGCCAGCATTCCGAGGACAGGAGGTACCGGGGAGCTGTTTTTT

V gene: TRBV28
clone size: NA
J gene: TRBJ1-5
D gene: NA
CDR3 protein: CVSTPWVGPQHF
CDR3 DNA: TGTGTCAGCACCCCTTGGGTGGGGCCCCAGCATTTT

V gene: TRBV11-1
clone size: many
J gene: TRBJ2-7
D gene: TRBD1
CDR3 protein: CASGGQGWNEQYF
CDR3 DNA: TGTGCCAGCGGGGGACAGGGTTGGAACGAGCAGTACTTC

V gene: TRBV11-2
clone size: NA
J gene: TRBJ2-1
D gene: NA
CDR3 protein: CARSLGLMNNEQFF
CDR3 DNA: TGTGCCAGGAGCTTAGGACTAATGAACAATGAGCAGTTCTTC

V gene: TRBV4-1
clone size: NA
J gene: TRBJ2-7
D gene: TRBD1
CDR3 protein: CASSSSGTGLYEQYF
CDR3 DNA: TGCGCCAGCAGCTCCAGTGGGACAGGCCTCTACGAGCAGTACTTC

V gene: TRBV6-5
clone size: few
J gene: TRBJ1-6
D gene: TRBD1
CDR3 protein: CASRGTVLSSPLHF
CDR3 DNA: TGTGCCAGCAGGGGGACAGTTCTCTCCTCACCCCTCCACTTT

V gene: TRBV5-1
clone size: few
J gene: TRBJ2-7
D gene: TRBD1
CDR3 protein: CASSLRELGQLSYEQYF
CDR3 DNA: TGCGCCAGCAGCTTGAGGGAGCTGGGACAGCTTTCCTACGAGCAGTACTTC

V gene: TRBV6-1
clone size: NA
J gene: TRBJ2-1
D gene: TRBD2
CDR3 protein: CASRMGGSAPEQFF
CDR3 DNA: TGTGCCAGCAGGATGGGCGGGAGCGCCCCCGAGCAGTTTTTC

V gene: TRBV11-2
clone size: NA
J gene: TRBJ2-1
D gene: NA
CDR3 protein: CASSLFRGGIYNEQLF
CDR3 DNA: TGTGCCAGCAGCCTATTTAGGGGAGGAATTTACAATGAGCAGCTCTTC

V gene: TRBV11-2
clone size: once
J gene: TRBJ1-4
D gene: NA
CDR3 protein: CASSSLSTQGNEKLFF
CDR3 DNA: TGTGCCAGCAGCTCACTATCGACGCAAGGTAATGAAAAACTGTTTTTT

V gene: TRBV14
clone size: few
J gene: TRBJ2-7
D gene: NA
CDR3 protein: CASSHLVYEQYF
CDR3 DNA: TGTGCCAGCAGCCACCTAGTCTACGAGCAGTACTTC

V gene: TRBV11-2
clone size: many
J gene: TRBJ2-3
D gene: NA
CDR3 protein: CASSLGGYSTDTQYF
CDR3 DNA: TGTGCCAGCAGCTTAGGCGGGTATAGCACAGATACGCAGTATTTT